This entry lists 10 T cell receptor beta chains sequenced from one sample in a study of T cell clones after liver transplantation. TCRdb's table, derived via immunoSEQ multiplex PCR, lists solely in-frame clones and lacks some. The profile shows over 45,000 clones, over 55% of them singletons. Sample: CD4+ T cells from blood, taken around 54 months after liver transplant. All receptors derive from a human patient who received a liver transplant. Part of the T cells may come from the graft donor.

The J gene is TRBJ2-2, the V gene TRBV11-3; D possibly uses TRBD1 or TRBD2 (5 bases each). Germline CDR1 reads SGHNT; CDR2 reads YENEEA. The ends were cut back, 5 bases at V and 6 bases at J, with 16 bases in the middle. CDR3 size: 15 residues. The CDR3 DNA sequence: TGTGCCAGCAGCCCCCGGGGCAGGGTGGCCGGGGAGCTGTTTTTT. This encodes CASSPRGRVAGELFF.

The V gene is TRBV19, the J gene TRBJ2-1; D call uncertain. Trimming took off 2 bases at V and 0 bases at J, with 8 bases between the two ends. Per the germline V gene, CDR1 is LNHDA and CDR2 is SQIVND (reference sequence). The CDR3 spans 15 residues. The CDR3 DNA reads TGTGCCAGTAGTATACTCTCCCCCTCCTACAATGAGCAGTTCTTC. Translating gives CASSILSPSYNEQFF.

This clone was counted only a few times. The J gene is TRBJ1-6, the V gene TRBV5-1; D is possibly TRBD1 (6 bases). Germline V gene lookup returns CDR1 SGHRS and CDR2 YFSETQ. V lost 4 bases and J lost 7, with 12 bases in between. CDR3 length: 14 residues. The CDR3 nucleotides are TGCGCCAGCAGCCCCGAGGGGGAAAATTCACCCCTCCACTTT. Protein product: CASSPEGENSPLHF.

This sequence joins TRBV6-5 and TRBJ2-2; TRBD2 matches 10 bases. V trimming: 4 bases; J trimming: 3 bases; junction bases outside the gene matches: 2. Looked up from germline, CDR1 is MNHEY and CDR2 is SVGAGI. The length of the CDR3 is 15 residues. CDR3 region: CASSWTSGYTGELFF. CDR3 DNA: TGTGCCAGCAGTTGGACTAGCGGTTACACCGGGGAGCTGTTTTTT.

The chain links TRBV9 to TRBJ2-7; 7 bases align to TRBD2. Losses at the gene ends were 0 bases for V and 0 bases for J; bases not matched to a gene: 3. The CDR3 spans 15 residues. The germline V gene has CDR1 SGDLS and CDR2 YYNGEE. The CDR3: CASSVGAGTSYEQYF. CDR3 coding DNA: TGTGCCAGCAGCGTAGGAGCGGGGACCTCCTACGAGCAGTACTTC.

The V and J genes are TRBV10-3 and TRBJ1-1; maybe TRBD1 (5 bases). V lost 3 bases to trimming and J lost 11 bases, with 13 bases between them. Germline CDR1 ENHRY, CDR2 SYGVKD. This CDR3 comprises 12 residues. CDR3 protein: CAISDGDPRAFF. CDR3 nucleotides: TGTGCCATCAGTGACGGGGACCCTCGGGCTTTCTTT.

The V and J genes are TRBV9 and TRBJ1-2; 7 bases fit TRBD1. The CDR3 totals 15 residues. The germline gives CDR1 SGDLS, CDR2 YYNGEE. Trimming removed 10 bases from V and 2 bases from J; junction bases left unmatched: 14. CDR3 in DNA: TGTGCCTCTAGCGGACAGGACTCTTCGAACTATGGCTACACCTTC. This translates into CASSGQDSSNYGYTF.

The CDR3 nucleotides are TGTGCCAGCAGCCAAGAGGCCTTGGGGGTACAAGCTTTCTTT. It is translated as CASSQEALGVQAFF. The V gene is TRBV4-2, the J gene TRBJ1-1, with D tentatively TRBD1 (5 bases). Trimming took 0 bases from V and 9 from J, leaving 14 bases between them. This CDR3 has 14 amino acids. Germline V gene data show CDR1 as LGHNA and CDR2 as YNFKEQ.

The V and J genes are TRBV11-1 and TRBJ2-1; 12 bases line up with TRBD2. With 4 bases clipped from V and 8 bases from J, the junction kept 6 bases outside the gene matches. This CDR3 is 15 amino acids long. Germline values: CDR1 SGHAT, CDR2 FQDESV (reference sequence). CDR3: CASSSTSGGRDEQFF. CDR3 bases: TGTGCCAGCAGCTCTACTAGCGGGGGGAGAGATGAGCAGTTCTTC.

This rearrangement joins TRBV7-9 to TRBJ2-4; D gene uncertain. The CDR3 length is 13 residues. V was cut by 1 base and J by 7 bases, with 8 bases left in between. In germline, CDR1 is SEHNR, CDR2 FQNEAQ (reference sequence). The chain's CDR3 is CASSLDQWNIQYF. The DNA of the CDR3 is TGTGCCAGCAGCTTAGATCAGTGGAACATTCAGTACTTC. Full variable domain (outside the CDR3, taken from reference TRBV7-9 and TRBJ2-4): DTGVSQNPRHKITKRGQNVTFRCDPISEHNRLYWYRQTLGQGPEFLTYFQNEAQLEKSRLLSDRFSAERPKGSFSTLEIQRTEQGDSAMYLCASSLDQWNIQYFGAGTRLSVL.